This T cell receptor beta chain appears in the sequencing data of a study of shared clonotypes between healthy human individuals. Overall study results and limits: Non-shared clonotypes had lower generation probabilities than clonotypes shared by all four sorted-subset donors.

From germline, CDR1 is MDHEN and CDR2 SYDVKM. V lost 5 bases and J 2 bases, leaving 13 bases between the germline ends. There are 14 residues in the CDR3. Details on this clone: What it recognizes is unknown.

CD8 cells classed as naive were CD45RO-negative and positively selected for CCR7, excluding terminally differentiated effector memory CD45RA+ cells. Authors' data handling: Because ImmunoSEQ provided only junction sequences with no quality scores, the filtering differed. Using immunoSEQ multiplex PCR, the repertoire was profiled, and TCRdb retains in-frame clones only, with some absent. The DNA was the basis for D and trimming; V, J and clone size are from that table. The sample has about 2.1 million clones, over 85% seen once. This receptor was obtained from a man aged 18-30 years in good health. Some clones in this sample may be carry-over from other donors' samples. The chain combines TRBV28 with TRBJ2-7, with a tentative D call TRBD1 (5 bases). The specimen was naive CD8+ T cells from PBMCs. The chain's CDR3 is CASSVGLRTYEQYF. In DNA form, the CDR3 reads TGTGCCAGCAGTGTGGGGCTACGTACCTACGAGCAGTACTTC.